Following are 6 T cell receptor beta chains from one sample sequenced in a study of blood T cell repertoires in COVID-19. Libraries were prepared by immunoSEQ multiplex PCR; TCRdb keeps only in-frame clonotypes and omits some of them. The sample contains about 220,000 clones, approximately 81% of which appear only once. Sequences were obtained from peripheral blood. The receptors shown here come from a woman aged 60-70 years who had recovered from COVID-19.

This chain uses TRBV27 with TRBJ1-4, with D tentatively TRBD1 (5 bases). This CDR3 is 15 amino acids long. Germline values: CDR1 MNHEY, CDR2 SMNVEV (reference sequence). The ends were cut back, 5 bases at V and 3 bases at J, with 13 bases in the middle. This CDR3 is CASSMAGGPNEKLFF. In DNA, the CDR3 is TGTGCCAGCAGTATGGCGGGGGGACCTAATGAAAAACTGTTTTTT. Filled out from reference TRBV27 and TRBJ1-4, the complete variable domain reads EAQVTQNPRYLITVTGKKLTVTCSQNMNHEYMSWYRQDPGLGLRQIYYSMNVEVTDKGDVPEGYKVSRKEKRNFPLILESPSPNQTSLYFCASSMAGGPNEKLFFGSGTQLSVL.

This clone was seen just once. The chain recombines TRBV2 with TRBJ2-4; 8 bases fit TRBD1. Germline trimming cut 7 bases from V and 10 bases from J; bases unmatched to any gene: 9. The CDR3 is made up of 13 amino acids. CDR1 is SNHLY, CDR2 FYNNEI, per germline. The DNA for the CDR3 is TGTGCCAGCAAGAACCGGGACAGGAGTATTCAGTACTTC. It translates to CASKNRDRSIQYF.

This chain joins TRBV15 and TRBJ1-4, with D hard to call. The CDR3 covers 15 residues. Germline assignment: CDR1 LNHNV and CDR2 YYDKDF (reference sequence). V dropped 5 bases and J dropped 4 bases, with 14 bases sitting between them. CDR3 DNA sequence: TGTGCCACCAGCGCCCGCGGACGGGGTAATGAAAAACTGTTTTTT. Its protein product is CATSARGRGNEKLFF. The complete variable domain, with remaining parts taken from reference TRBV15 and TRBJ1-4, reads DAMVIQNPRYQVTQFGKPVTLSCSQTLNHNVMYWYQQKSSQAPKLLFHYYDKDFNNEADTPDNFQSRRPNTSFCFLDIRSPGLGDTAMYLCATSARGRGNEKLFFGSGTQLSVL.

This chain links TRBV12-3 or TRBV12-4 with TRBJ1-1, with 7 bases aligning to TRBD1. V dropped 2 bases and J dropped 4; count of bases not matched to a gene: 1. CDR3 length equals 13 residues. CDR3 nucleotides: TGTGCCAGCAGTTTAAACAGGGGCACTGAAGCTTTCTTT. It yields the protein CASSLNRGTEAFF.

The rearrangement joins TRBV30 to TRBJ1-2; D gene uncertain. Trimming removed 8 bases from V and 2 bases from J, with 9 bases in between. This CDR3 is built from 11 residues. In germline, CDR1 is GTSNPN, CDR2 SVGIG (reference sequence). The CDR3 DNA reads TGTGCCGGCACAGAGAACTATGGCTACACCTTC. The encoded protein is CAGTENYGYTF. The complete variable domain, with remaining parts taken from reference TRBV30 and TRBJ1-2, reads SQTIHQWPATLVQPVGSPLSLECTVEGTSNPNLYWYRQAAGRGLQLLFYSVGIGQISSEVPQNLSASRPQDRQFILSSKKLLLSDSGFYLCAGTENYGYTFGSGTRLTVV.

The J gene is TRBJ2-7, the V gene TRBV6-6; D not resolved. Per the germline V gene, CDR1 is MNHNY and CDR2 is SVGAGI (reference sequence). The V end was cut by 6 bases, the J end by 1 base, with 4 bases between. This CDR3 region has 11 residues. The chain's CDR3 is CASSPSYEQYF. In DNA, the CDR3 is TGTGCCAGCAGCCCATCCTACGAGCAGTACTTC.